This T cell receptor (beta chain) came from a study of PD-L1 blockade in urothelial cancer. Across the study: Males with bladder-origin urothelial cancer constituted about 90% of the 29 patients. Blood analysis occurred 3 weeks (second dose) and 6 weeks after treatment start.

CDR3 size: 14 residues. Per germline, CDR1 SGHKS and CDR2 YYEKEE (reference sequence). V was pared by 6 bases and J by 0 bases, with 12 bases between. TCRdb's table, derived via immunoSEQ multiplex PCR, lists solely in-frame clones and lacks some. Among roughly 60,000 clones listed, roughly 82% were seen once. The sample in question was PBMCs, obtained around atezolizumab (anti-PD-L1) treatment. The genes are TRBV5-5 and TRBJ1-1; no firm D call. This clonotype was obtained from a man aged 65 to 79 with urothelial cancer. CDR3 nucleotides: TGTGCCAGCACCCCCGCGGCCGTGAACACTGAAGCTTTCTTT. Amino acid sequence: CASTPAAVNTEAFF.